This TCR beta chain was sequenced in a study of cytomegalovirus exposure and HLA in healthy donors. Study-level information: An earlier analysis identified approximately 110 million unique TCR beta sequences in approximately 190 million T cells. The study, taken as a whole, reports: One cluster of highly shared sequence variants probably arose as a sequencing artifact. The study assumed roughly uniform donor sequencing depth for presence/absence analyses.

This PCR relied on a set of 60 Vbeta primers and 13 Jbeta primers. Using immunoSEQ multiplex PCR, the repertoire was profiled, and TCRdb retains in-frame clones only, with some absent. The table has approximately 92,000 clones, around 70% seen once. Notes on this clone: Antigen specificity is unknown.

Germline V gene sequence: CDR1 SGHTA, CDR2 FQGNSA. The V and J ends lost 8 bases and 5 bases, in that order; junction bases with no gene match: 11. The CDR3 spans 15 residues. Sample: PBMCs. The receptor was derived from a man aged 60 to 69 in good health and CMV-seronegative. The chain uses TRBV7-2 and TRBJ2-1; TRBD2 agrees at 8 bases. The CDR3 loop reads CASRLGGLVNNEQFF. CDR3 DNA: TGTGCCAGCCGGTTGGGGGGACTAGTCAACAATGAGCAGTTCTTC.